This T cell receptor (beta chain) was retrieved from a study of blood T cell repertoires in COVID-19. The wider study: The United States, Italy and Spain supplied acute and convalescent COVID-19 samples. PBMCs, B-cell-depleted T cells, or T cells were the source of the cDNA or gDNA that made up the material.

Study processing details: Reference gene primer amplification gave estimated nucleated cell counts. TCRdb keeps only in-frame clones here, not all; method: immunoSEQ multiplex PCR. V, J and clone size derive from that table, while D and trimming were established from the DNA sequence. The sample consists of some 240,000 clones, 65% to 90% of them appearing once. With 3 bases clipped from V and 10 bases from J, the junction kept 6 bases outside the gene matches. The length of the CDR3 is 14 residues. The germline CDR1 and CDR2 sequences are SGHRS and YFSETQ. The rearrangement links TRBV5-1 to TRBJ1-6; 8 bases map to TRBD1. The sample comprised peripheral blood. This TCR was recovered from a woman aged 35 to 49 who had recovered from COVID-19. Written as DNA, the CDR3 is TGCGCCAGCAGCTCGCTACAGGGGGAATCACCCCTCCACTTT. Translated, it gives CASSSLQGESPLHF.